The source of this T cell receptor beta chain is a study of T cells in localized non-small cell lung cancer. Sequencing was performed with immunoSEQ multiplex PCR; in TCRdb, only in-frame clones are kept and a portion is missing. The sample shows tens of thousands of clones, roughly four fifths of them seen only once. This sequence originates from a man aged 40 to 70 with stage II lung adenocarcinoma. Here the sequenced sample was PBMCs, taken before any cancer treatment.

The CDR3 DNA reads as TGTGCCAGCAGCGTACAGGGGAACCAAGAGACCCAGTACTTC. Translating it yields CASSVQGNQETQYF. The chain uses TRBV9 and TRBJ2-5; weak D call: TRBD1 (6 bases). The V end was cut by 1 base, the J end by 0 bases, with 7 bases between. The CDR3 contains 14 residues. CDR1 is SGDLS, CDR2 YYNGEE, per germline.